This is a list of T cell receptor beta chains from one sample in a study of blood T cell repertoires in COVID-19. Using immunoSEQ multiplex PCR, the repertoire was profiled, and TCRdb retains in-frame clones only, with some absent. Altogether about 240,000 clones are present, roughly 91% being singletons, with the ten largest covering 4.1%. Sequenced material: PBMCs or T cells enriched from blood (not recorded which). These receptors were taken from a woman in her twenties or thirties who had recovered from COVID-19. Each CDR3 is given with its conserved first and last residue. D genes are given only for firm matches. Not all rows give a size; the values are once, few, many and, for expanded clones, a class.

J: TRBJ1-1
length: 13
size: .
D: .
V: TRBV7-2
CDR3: CASSSHMNTEAFF
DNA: TGTGCCAGCAGCTCTCACATGAACACTGAAGCTTTCTTT

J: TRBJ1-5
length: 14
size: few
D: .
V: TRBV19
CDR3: CASSWGVSNQPQHF
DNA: TGTGCCAGTAGTTGGGGGGTGAGCAATCAGCCCCAGCATTTT

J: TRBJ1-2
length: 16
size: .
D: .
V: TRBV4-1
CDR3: CASSQVGSTRFGGYTF
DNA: TGCGCCAGCAGCCAAGTGGGCTCCACAAGGTTTGGTGGCTACACCTTC

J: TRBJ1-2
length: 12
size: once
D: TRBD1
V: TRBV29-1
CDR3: CSVTGTVDGYTF
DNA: TGCAGCGTTACTGGGACAGTGGATGGCTACACCTTC

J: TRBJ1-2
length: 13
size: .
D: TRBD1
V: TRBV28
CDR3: CASRPTGGGGYTF
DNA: TGTGCCAGCAGGCCCACAGGGGGCGGAGGCTACACCTTC

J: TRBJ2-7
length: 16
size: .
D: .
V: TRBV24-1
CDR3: CATSDLIGDRSYEQYF
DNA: TGTGCCACCAGTGATTTGATCGGAGATAGATCCTACGAGCAGTACTTC

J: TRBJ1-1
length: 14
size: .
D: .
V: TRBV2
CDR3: CASSAEVVNTEAFF
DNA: TGTGCCAGCAGTGCCGAGGTTGTGAACACTGAAGCTTTCTTT

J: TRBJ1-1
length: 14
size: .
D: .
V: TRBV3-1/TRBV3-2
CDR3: CASSQVVGHTEAFF
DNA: TGTGCCAGCAGCCAAGTAGTGGGGCATACTGAAGCTTTCTTT

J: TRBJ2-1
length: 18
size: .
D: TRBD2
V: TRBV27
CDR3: CASSSLPVAGGLGNEQFF
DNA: TGTGCCAGCAGTTCTCTACCGGTGGCGGGAGGGCTGGGAAATGAGCAGTTCTTC

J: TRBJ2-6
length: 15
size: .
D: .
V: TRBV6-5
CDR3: CASSRTVAGANVLTF
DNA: TGTGCCAGCAGTCGGACAGTAGCTGGGGCCAACGTCCTGACTTTC

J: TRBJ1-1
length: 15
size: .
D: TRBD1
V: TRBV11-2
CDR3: CASSQMETGFTEAFF
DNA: TGTGCCAGCAGCCAAATGGAGACAGGGTTTACTGAAGCTTTCTTT

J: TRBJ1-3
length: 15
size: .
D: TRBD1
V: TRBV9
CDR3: CASSVDSGGRNTIYF
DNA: TGTGCCAGCAGCGTAGATTCAGGGGGCCGAAACACCATATATTTT

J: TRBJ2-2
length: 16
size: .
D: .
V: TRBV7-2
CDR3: CASSPSGLLDTGELFF
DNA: TGTGCCAGCAGTCCGTCGGGACTTTTAGACACCGGGGAGCTGTTTTTT

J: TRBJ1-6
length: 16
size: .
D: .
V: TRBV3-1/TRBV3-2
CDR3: CASSQERRDVNSPLHF
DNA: TGTGCCAGCAGCCAAGAACGGAGGGACGTAAATTCACCCCTCCACTTT

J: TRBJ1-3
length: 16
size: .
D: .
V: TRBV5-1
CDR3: CASSWTRGYSGNTIYF
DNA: TGCGCCAGCAGCTGGACTAGGGGGTACTCTGGAAACACCATATATTTT

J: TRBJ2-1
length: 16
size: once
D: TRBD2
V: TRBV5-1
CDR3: CASSTRPLAGNNEQFF
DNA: TGCGCCAGCAGCACAAGGCCCCTAGCGGGTAACAATGAGCAGTTCTTC

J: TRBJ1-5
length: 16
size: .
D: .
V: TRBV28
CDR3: CASSFRAGRANQPQHF
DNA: TGTGCCAGCAGTTTTCGGGCTGGCAGGGCTAATCAGCCCCAGCATTTT

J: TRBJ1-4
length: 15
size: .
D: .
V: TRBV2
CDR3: CASSVMGARNEKLFF
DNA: TGTGCCAGCAGTGTTATGGGGGCGCGAAATGAAAAACTGTTTTTT

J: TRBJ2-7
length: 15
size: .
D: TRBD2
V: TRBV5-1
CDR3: CASSDPSGSSYEQYF
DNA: TGCGCCAGCAGCGATCCTAGCGGGAGCTCCTACGAGCAGTACTTC

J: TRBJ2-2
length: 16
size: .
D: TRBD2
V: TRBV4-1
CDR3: CASSSTASGYTGELFF
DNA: TGCGCCAGCAGCTCTACAGCTAGCGGTTACACCGGGGAGCTGTTTTTT

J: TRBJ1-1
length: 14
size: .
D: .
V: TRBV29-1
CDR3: CSVALSFKNTEAFF
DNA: TGCAGCGTTGCCCTCTCTTTTAAGAACACTGAAGCTTTCTTT

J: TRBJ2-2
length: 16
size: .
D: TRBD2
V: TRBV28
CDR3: CASIRIAGTNTGELFF
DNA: TGTGCCAGCATACGAATAGCGGGGACGAACACCGGGGAGCTGTTTTTT

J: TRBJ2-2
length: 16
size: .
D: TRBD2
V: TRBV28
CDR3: CASGNPSGANTGELFF
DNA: TGTGCCAGCGGGAACCCTAGCGGAGCGAACACCGGGGAGCTGTTTTTT

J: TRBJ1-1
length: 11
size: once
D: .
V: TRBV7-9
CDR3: CASSLARAMIF
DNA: TGTGCCAGCAGCTTAGCGCGGGCCATGATTTTT

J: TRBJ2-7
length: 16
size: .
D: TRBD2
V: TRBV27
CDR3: CASRGLAGLSSYEQYF
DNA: TGTGCCAGCAGGGGACTAGCGGGGTTGAGCTCCTACGAGCAGTACTTC

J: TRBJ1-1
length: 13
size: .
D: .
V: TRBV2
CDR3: CASRETPGFEAFF
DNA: TGTGCCAGCAGAGAGACCCCAGGATTTGAAGCTTTCTTT

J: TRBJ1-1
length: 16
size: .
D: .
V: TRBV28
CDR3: CASSTSREVFSTEAFF
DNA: TGTGCCAGCAGTACCTCACGGGAGGTATTCAGCACTGAAGCTTTCTTT

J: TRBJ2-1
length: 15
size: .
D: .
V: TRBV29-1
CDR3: CSVVLSGSDYNEQFF
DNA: TGCAGCGTTGTCTTGTCCGGGAGTGACTACAATGAGCAGTTCTTC

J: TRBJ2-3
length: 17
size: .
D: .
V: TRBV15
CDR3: CATSTALAQSSTDTQYF
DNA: TGTGCCACCAGCACAGCCCTAGCCCAGAGTAGCACAGATACGCAGTATTTT

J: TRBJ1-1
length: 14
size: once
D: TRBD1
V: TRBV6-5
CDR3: CASSYSGQESEAFF
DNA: TGTGCCAGCAGTTACTCGGGACAGGAGAGTGAAGCTTTCTTT

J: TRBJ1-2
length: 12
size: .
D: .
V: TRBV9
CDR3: CASSLSSYGYTF
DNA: TGTGCCAGCAGCCTAAGTAGCTATGGCTACACCTTC

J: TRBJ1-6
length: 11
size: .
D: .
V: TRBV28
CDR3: CASMSHSPLHF
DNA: TGTGCCAGCATGAGTCACTCACCCCTCCACTTT

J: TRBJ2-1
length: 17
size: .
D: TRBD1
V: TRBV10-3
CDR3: CAISESEGQGAYNEQFF
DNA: TGTGCCATCAGTGAGTCAGAGGGACAGGGGGCCTACAATGAGCAGTTCTTC

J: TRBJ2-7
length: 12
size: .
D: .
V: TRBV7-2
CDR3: CASSRGSNEQYF
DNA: TGTGCCAGCAGCCGAGGGTCAAACGAGCAGTACTTC

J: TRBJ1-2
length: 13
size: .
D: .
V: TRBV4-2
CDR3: CASSQDQGSGYTF
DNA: TGTGCCAGCAGCCAAGATCAGGGGTCTGGCTACACCTTC

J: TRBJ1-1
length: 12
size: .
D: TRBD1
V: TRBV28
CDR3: CASSRGQPEAFF
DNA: TGTGCCAGCAGTAGGGGACAGCCTGAAGCTTTCTTT

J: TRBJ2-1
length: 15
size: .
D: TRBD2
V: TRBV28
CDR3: CASSLPTGGFNEQFF
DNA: TGTGCCAGCAGTTTACCGACGGGAGGCTTCAATGAGCAGTTCTTC

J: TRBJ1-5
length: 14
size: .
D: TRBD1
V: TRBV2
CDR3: CASSRQGVNQPQHF
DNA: TGTGCCAGCAGTCGACAGGGGGTTAATCAGCCCCAGCATTTT

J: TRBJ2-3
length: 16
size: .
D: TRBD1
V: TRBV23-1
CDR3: CASSNRDRGFWDTQYF
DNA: TGCGCCAGCAGTAACCGGGACAGGGGTTTCTGGGATACGCAGTATTTT

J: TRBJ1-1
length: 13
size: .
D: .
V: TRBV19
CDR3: CASRNNQRTEAFF
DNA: TGTGCCAGTAGAAATAACCAGCGGACTGAAGCTTTCTTT

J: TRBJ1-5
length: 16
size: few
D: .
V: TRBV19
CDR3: CASSTTDFYSNQPQHF
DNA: TGTGCCAGTAGTACGACAGATTTTTATAGCAATCAGCCCCAGCATTTT

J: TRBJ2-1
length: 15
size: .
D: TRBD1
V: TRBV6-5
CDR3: CASRTGTGFYNEQFF
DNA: TGTGCCAGCAGGACCGGGACAGGGTTCTACAATGAGCAGTTCTTC

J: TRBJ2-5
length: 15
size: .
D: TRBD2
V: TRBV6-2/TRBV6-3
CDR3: CASSYLTSGKETQYF
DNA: TGTGCCAGCAGTTACCTCACTAGCGGTAAAGAGACCCAGTACTTC

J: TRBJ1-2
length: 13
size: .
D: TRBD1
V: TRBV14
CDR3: CASSPDRVHGYTF
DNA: TGTGCCAGCAGTCCGGACAGGGTCCATGGCTACACCTTC

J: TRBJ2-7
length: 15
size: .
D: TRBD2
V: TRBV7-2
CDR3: CASSHGLAGRQEQYF
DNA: TGTGCCAGCAGCCATGGACTAGCGGGTCGCCAAGAGCAGTACTTC

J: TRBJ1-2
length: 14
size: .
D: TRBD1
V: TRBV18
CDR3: CASSPSGGAYGYTF
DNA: TGTGCCAGCTCACCTTCAGGGGGCGCCTATGGCTACACCTTC

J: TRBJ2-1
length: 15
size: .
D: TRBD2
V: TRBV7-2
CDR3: CASSLPGGVGDEQFF
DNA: TGTGCCAGCAGCCTACCCGGGGGGGTCGGCGATGAGCAGTTCTTC

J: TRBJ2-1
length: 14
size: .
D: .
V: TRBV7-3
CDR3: CASSLQGRNNEQFF
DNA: TGTGCCAGCAGCTTGCAGGGGAGAAACAATGAGCAGTTCTTC

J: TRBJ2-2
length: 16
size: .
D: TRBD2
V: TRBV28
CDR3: CASRSRGGRREGELFF
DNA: TGTGCCAGCAGATCCCGCGGCGGGAGGAGGGAGGGGGAGCTGTTTTTT

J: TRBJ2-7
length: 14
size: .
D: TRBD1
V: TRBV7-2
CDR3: CASSSRTRTGEQYF
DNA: TGTGCCAGCAGCTCGAGGACCCGGACAGGAGAGCAGTACTTC

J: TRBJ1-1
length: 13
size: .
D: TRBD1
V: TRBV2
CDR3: CASRTGGYTEAFF
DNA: TGTGCCAGCAGGACAGGGGGCTACACTGAAGCTTTCTTT

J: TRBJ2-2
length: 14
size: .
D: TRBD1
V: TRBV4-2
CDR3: CASSQDRSVGELFF
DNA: TGTGCCAGCAGCCAGGACAGGAGCGTCGGGGAGCTGTTTTTT

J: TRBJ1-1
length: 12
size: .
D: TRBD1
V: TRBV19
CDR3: CASRTGSTEAFF
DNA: TGTGCCAGTAGGACAGGGTCCACTGAAGCTTTCTTT

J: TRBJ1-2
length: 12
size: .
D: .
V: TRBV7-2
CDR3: CASSSYRYGYTF
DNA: TGTGCCAGCAGCTCTTATCGCTATGGCTACACCTTC

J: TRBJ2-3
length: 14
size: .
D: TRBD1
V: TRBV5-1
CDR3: CASSLGQGADTQYF
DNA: TGCGCCAGCAGCTTGGGACAGGGGGCAGATACGCAGTATTTT